This T cell receptor (beta chain) was identified in a study of cytomegalovirus exposure and HLA in healthy donors. Study context: One earlier analysis, a look at 200 million or so T cells, found around 110 million unique TCR beta sequences.

The CDR3 length is 14 residues. Germline V gene lookup returns CDR1 MNHEY and CDR2 SVGAGI. Trimming at V came to 10 bases and at J to 6 bases, leaving 11 bases not matched to a gene. Findings and caveats of the study: After further analysis at a later stage, 16,951 TCR beta sequences were associated with HLA alleles at 0.05 false discovery rate.

In the case of this clone: Its antigen is as yet unknown.

PCR was performed using 60 Vbeta and 13 Jbeta primers. Per the study methods: A follow-up analysis tallied tens of millions of unique TCR beta chains, roughly 11 million shared. Sequencing used immunoSEQ multiplex PCR; TCRdb keeps in-frame clones, though not all of them. That table supplies the V and J calls and clone size; D and trimming were determined from the DNA. This table holds some 70,000 clones, roughly two thirds found once. The origin of this receptor is a male donor in good health and CMV-seropositive. The sample was PBMCs. The chain uses TRBV6-5 and TRBJ2-1, with TRBD2 identical over 8 bases. CDR3 residues: CATRLGLEFNEQFF. The DNA of the CDR3 is TGTGCCACTAGGTTGGGACTAGAGTTCAATGAGCAGTTCTTC.